Shown below are 21 T cell receptor beta chains from a single sample sequenced in a study of blood T cell repertoires in COVID-19. Generated by immunoSEQ multiplex PCR, the TCRdb table keeps only in-frame clones and is missing some. Among about 270,000 clones listed, about 81% were seen once. The sequencing sample was made of peripheral blood. The receptors come from a human donor with COVID-19, enrolled during active disease. The donor label of this sample is uncertain.

This sequence joins TRBV6-1 and TRBJ1-1; D gene ambiguous. Germline CDR1 and CDR2: MNHNS and SASEGT. The CDR3 is 14 residues long. Trimming stripped 2 bases from V and 1 base from J, with 8 bases between. DNA for the CDR3: TGTGCCAGCAGTGAACGCGAAAGGAACACTGAAGCTTTCTTT. Translated, it gives CASSERERNTEAFF.

V is TRBV9 and J is TRBJ2-1, with TRBD2 matching over 11 bases. This CDR3 is built from 17 residues. The germline V gene encodes CDR1 SGDLS and CDR2 YYNGEE. J lost 7 bases, V lost 4 bases, and 13 bases had no gene match. CDR3 DNA sequence: TGTGCCAGCAGCCCACGACTAGCGGGGCCGGGAGGGAATGAGCAGTTCTTC. It codes for CASSPRLAGPGGNEQFF.

This chain links TRBV19 with TRBJ2-1; D is possibly TRBD1 (5 bases). Germline CDR1 and CDR2: LNHDA and SQIVND (reference sequence). The CDR3 runs to 13 residues. Trimming left V 5 bases short and J 4 bases short, with 9 bases between. The CDR3 DNA follows: TGTGCCAGTAGTCGGACACCATACAATGAGCAGTTCTTC. It yields the protein CASSRTPYNEQFF.

In its sample, this clone was seen once. The gene calls are TRBV19 and TRBJ2-4; tentatively, D is TRBD2 (6 bases). CDR3 length equals 16 residues. Trimming removed 6 bases at V and 0 bases at J, with 15 bases between. Germline V lookup: CDR1 LNHDA, CDR2 SQIVND (reference sequence). The CDR3 DNA sequence: TGTGCCAGTAGAAACCAGGGACTCCTAGCCAAAAACATTCAGTACTTC. Amino acid sequence: CASRNQGLLAKNIQYF.

The chain employs TRBV19 and TRBJ2-2; TRBD1 aligns across 10 bases. The CDR3 covers 16 residues. Germline CDR1 is LNHDA and CDR2 is SQIVND (reference sequence). Trimming at V came to 4 bases and at J to 5 bases, leaving 7 bases not matched to a gene. CDR3 sequence reads: CASSTPRDRGTGELFF. The CDR3 bases are TGTGCCAGTAGTACTCCCCGGGACAGGGGAACCGGGGAGCTGTTTTTT.

Points on this clone: At the DNA level, this CDR3 is encoded by other sequences in the same sample as well. The J gene is TRBJ2-7, the V gene TRBV3-1 (or the pseudogene TRBV3-2), with no clear D. V was shortened by 3 bases and J by 4 bases, with 16 bases between the two germline ends. The germline gives CDR1 LGHDT, CDR2 YNNKEL (reference sequence). The length of the CDR3 is 15 residues. The CDR3 sequence: CASSQLSGRGYEQYF. The CDR3 DNA sequence: TGTGCCAGCAGCCAGCTTAGTGGTCGCGGATACGAGCAGTACTTC.

V usage is TRBV4-1 and J usage is TRBJ2-3; the D gene is possibly TRBD1 (6 bases). The V gene's germline CDR1 is MGHRA and CDR2 YSYEKL. The CDR3 has 20 residues. Trimming stripped 0 bases from V and 1 base from J, with 23 bases between. CDR3: CASSQDRWWTVRICTDTQYF. CDR3 nucleotide sequence: TGCGCCAGCAGCCAAGATCGGTGGTGGACAGTACGGATCTGCACAGATACGCAGTATTTT.

This clone was seen a single time. The chain links TRBV19 to TRBJ2-5; 11 bases map to TRBD2. V shed 3 bases and J 5 bases; nucleotides not matched to a gene: 8. The germline CDR1 and CDR2 sequences are LNHDA and SQIVND (reference sequence). The CDR3 runs to 16 residues. The CDR3 reads CASSIGLAGGIETQYF. For the CDR3, the DNA is TGTGCCAGTAGTATCGGGCTAGCGGGAGGTATCGAGACCCAGTACTTC.

This chain joins TRBV4-3 and TRBJ2-4, with 15 bases identical to TRBD2. From germline, CDR1 is LGHNA and CDR2 YSLEER. The CDR3 totals 17 residues. V was clipped by 4 bases and J by 5 bases; unmatched bases: 6. For the CDR3, the DNA is TGCGCCAGCAGCCCCAGGAGGACTAGCGGGAGGGAAAACATTCAGTACTTC. This gives the protein CASSPRRTSGRENIQYF.

This chain connects TRBV6-5 to TRBJ2-7; D possibly corresponds to TRBD1 (7 bases). The CDR3 totals 12 residues. V dropped 7 bases and J dropped 5 bases, with 12 bases sitting between them. The V gene's germline CDR1 is MNHEY and CDR2 SVGAGI. The chain's CDR3 is CASNRGGHEQYF. The CDR3, as DNA: TGTGCCAGCAACAGGGGAGGCCACGAGCAGTACTTC.

The rearrangement links TRBV7-3 to TRBJ2-7; TRBD2 matches 8 bases. The CDR3 is 15 amino acids. Germline V gene sequence: CDR1 SGHTA, CDR2 FQGTGA. V trimming: 5 bases; J trimming: 4 bases; junction bases outside the gene matches: 10. CDR3 nucleotide sequence: TGTGCCAGCAGCCCGGGGGGGACTAGTGCTTACGAGCAGTACTTC. This gives the protein CASSPGGTSAYEQYF.

This clone was detected many times. The J gene is TRBJ1-1, the V gene TRBV7-3; possibly TRBD1 for D (6 bases). The CDR3 spans 14 residues. Germline V lookup: CDR1 SGHTA, CDR2 FQGTGA. V lost 1 base, J lost 1 base, and 7 bases lay in between. CDR3 DNA: TGTGCCAGCAGCTTAAGGGGGCAGAACACTGAAGCTTTCTTT. Amino acid sequence: CASSLRGQNTEAFF.

The chain joins TRBV9 to TRBJ2-1; 15 nucleotides align to TRBD2. CDR3 length equals 15 residues. The junction had 2 bases not matched to a gene; V was cut back by 3 bases and J by 7 bases. Germline assignment: CDR1 SGDLS and CDR2 YYNGEE. The CDR3 DNA follows: TGTGCCAGCAGCGGCGGGACTAGCGGGAGGAATGAGCAGTTCTTC. Encoded protein: CASSGGTSGRNEQFF.

The CDR3 DNA follows: TGCGCCAGCAGCCAAGAAGCGGCGGACAGCCCCCCGGGGAATGAGCAGTTCTTC. Residues: CASSQEAADSPPGNEQFF. This rearrangement joins TRBV4-3 to TRBJ2-1; D is possibly TRBD1 (6 bases). The CDR3 is 18 residues long. The germline V and J ends were trimmed by 0 bases and 7 bases, with 22 bases remaining between them. Germline CDR1 is LGHNA and CDR2 is YSLEER.

The rearrangement joins TRBV4-3 to TRBJ2-2; D call uncertain. The CDR3 contains 16 residues. Germline V gene data show CDR1 as LGHNA and CDR2 as YSLEER. Trimming pared 0 bases from V and 0 bases from J, leaving 8 bases between. The CDR3 protein is CASSQERPTNTGELFF. CDR3 DNA: TGCGCCAGCAGCCAAGAGAGGCCAACGAACACCGGGGAGCTGTTTTTT.

The chain couples TRBV21-1 to TRBJ2-2; TRBD2 reflects the table's D call only, with no check against the DNA. TRBV21-1 is reported as a pseudogene. The CDR3 is 15 residues long. The CDR3 is CASSKLAANTGELFF. In nucleotides, the CDR3 is TGTGCCAGCAGCAAACTAGCGGCGAACACCGGGGAGCTGTTTTTT.

Remarks on this clone: Other DNA sequences of this sample code for an identical CDR3. The CDR3 nucleotides are TGCGCCAGCAGCTTGGGGAGCGGGGATACGCAGTATTTT. It is translated as CASSLGSGDTQYF. The chain links TRBV5-1 to TRBJ2-3; weak D call: TRBD2 (6 bases). Germline CDR1 SGHRS, CDR2 YFSETQ. CDR3 length: 13 amino acids. Trimming pared 0 bases from V and 6 bases from J, leaving 8 bases between.

This clone was counted a few times. This chain uses TRBV28 with TRBJ1-1; tentative D call: TRBD1 (5 bases). Germline CDR1 reads MDHEN; CDR2 reads SYDVKM. CDR3 length equals 17 residues. With 5 bases removed from V and 1 base from J, the gap between germline ends came to 20 bases. CDR3 loop: CASSGPGGRGGNTEAFF. Here the CDR3 DNA reads TGTGCCAGCAGTGGACCCGGGGGACGAGGAGGGAACACTGAAGCTTTCTTT.

This clone was detected a few times. The gene calls are TRBV18 and TRBJ1-1; D might be TRBD1 (6 bases). V was pared by 3 bases and J by 1 base, with 9 bases between. The germline CDR1 and CDR2 sequences are KGHSH and LQKENI. The CDR3 totals 14 residues. The CDR3 DNA sequence: TGTGCCAGCTCACCCGGGACACCGAACACTGAAGCTTTCTTT. Its translation: CASSPGTPNTEAFF.

This chain connects TRBV3-1 (or the pseudogene TRBV3-2) to TRBJ2-7, with 12 bases identical to TRBD2. Germline trimming cut 1 base from V and 5 bases from J; bases unmatched to any gene: 3. Germline V gene sequence: CDR1 LGHDT, CDR2 YNNKEL (reference sequence). CDR3 length: 15 residues. CDR3 amino acids: CASSQGTSGVNEQYF. The CDR3 DNA reads as TGTGCCAGCAGCCAAGGGACTAGCGGGGTCAACGAGCAGTACTTC.

Comments on this clone: This same CDR3 is encoded by further DNA sequences in the sample. The rearrangement joins TRBV30 to TRBJ1-1; the D is unclear. CDR1 is GTSNPN and CDR2 is SVGIG in the germline V gene (reference sequence). Trimming stripped 0 bases from V and 0 bases from J, with 5 bases between. This CDR3 has 13 residues. The DNA of the CDR3 is TGTGCCTGGAGTGTACAGTTGAACACTGAAGCTTTCTTT. Translated, it gives CAWSVQLNTEAFF.